Each of the 20 T cell receptor beta chains below was sequenced from the same sample in a study of spatial heterogeneity in lung cancer. Time point defined: blood at routine non-recurrence follow-up after resection. TCRdb itself ran the 5' RACE reads through MiXCR, one entry per CDR3 protein. The sample yields tens of thousands of distinct CDR3 sequences, roughly 21% seen once. The sequences come from PBMCs, collected at follow-up. The receptor set was obtained from a male donor with early-stage non-small cell lung cancer.

This clonotype was detected only a few times. The V and J genes are TRBV12-5 and TRBJ2-4, with D possibly being TRBD1 (5 bases). The germline CDR1 and CDR2 sequences are LGHNT and FRNRAP. The CDR3 consists of 14 residues. The V end lost 6 bases, the J end lost 8 bases, and 17 bases lay between the germline ends. For the CDR3, the DNA is TGTGCTAGTGGATCGGACACGTCCCCCCACATTCAGTACTTC. This gives the protein CASGSDTSPHIQYF.

This clonotype was detected ten times or more. V gene TRBV9 combines with J gene TRBJ2-2, with 14 nucleotides matching TRBD2. Trimming cost V 4 bases and J 6 bases; bases outside gene matches: 2. The length of the CDR3 is 15 residues. Germline CDR1 is SGDLS and CDR2 is YYNGEE. This CDR3 reads CASSSGLAGAGELFF. In DNA, the CDR3 is TGTGCCAGCAGCTCGGGACTAGCGGGAGCCGGGGAGCTGTTTTTT.

This clonotype was seen a handful of times. The rearrangement links TRBV12-3 or TRBV12-4 to TRBJ1-5; no reliable D call. The length of the CDR3 is 14 residues. V dropped 7 bases and J dropped 0 bases, with 10 bases sitting between them. In DNA, the CDR3 is TGTGCCAGCACCTCCCGGGATAGCAATCAGCCCCAGCATTTT. Its translation: CASTSRDSNQPQHF.

This sequence joins TRBV3-1 and TRBJ1-2; perhaps TRBD1 as D (5 bases). V lost 4 bases and J lost 6, with 18 bases in between. The CDR3 covers 15 residues. Germline CDR1 and CDR2: LGHDT and YNNKEL (reference sequence). CDR3 loop: CASSPLGLDLNGYTF. In DNA form, the CDR3 reads TGTGCCAGCAGCCCATTGGGACTAGATCTCAATGGCTACACCTTC.

The chain employs TRBV29-1 and TRBJ1-1; D is ambiguous. Germline values: CDR1 SQVTM, CDR2 ANQGSEA. CDR3 size: 14 residues. V gave up 5 bases and J gave up 4 bases, with 17 bases separating them. CDR3 sequence reads: CSVTEGPLGTEAFF. CDR3 bases: TGCAGCGTTACCGAGGGCCCTTTGGGCACTGAAGCTTTCTTT.

The genes are TRBV28 and TRBJ1-2, with TRBD1 as a possible D gene (5 bases). This CDR3 spans 13 amino acids. Trimming stripped 6 bases from V and 6 bases from J, with 14 bases between. Germline CDR1 reads MDHEN; CDR2 reads SYDVKM. CDR3 in DNA: TGTGCCAGCAGCCTCCGGGGGACCGATGGCTACACCTTC. It codes for CASSLRGTDGYTF.

The genes are TRBV28 and TRBJ1-1; D remains ambiguous. Germline lookup yields CDR1 MDHEN and CDR2 SYDVKM. Trimming cost V 6 bases and J 2 bases, with 13 bases left between them. This CDR3 spans 14 amino acids. The CDR3 DNA sequence: TGTGCCAGCAGCTTGACGACAAGCAACACTGAAGCTTTCTTT. This encodes CASSLTTSNTEAFF.

This clonotype showed up just a few times. The CDR3 sequence: CATSDPDRGHSEQFF. The DNA for the CDR3 is TGTGCCACCAGTGACCCGGACAGGGGGCACTCCGAGCAGTTCTTC. The V and J genes are TRBV24-1 and TRBJ2-1; 11 bases agree with TRBD1. The CDR3 runs 15 residues. The ends lost 4 bases at V and 10 bases at J; junction bases unmatched: 8. CDR1 KGHDR and CDR2 SFDVKD come from the germline V gene.

The table lists this clonotype with many counts. The chain uses TRBV9 and TRBJ2-1, with D hard to call. The CDR3 runs to 16 residues. V lost 3 bases and J lost 0, with 13 bases in between. The germline gives CDR1 SGDLS, CDR2 YYNGEE. The CDR3 region has the DNA TGTGCCAGCAGCGGCCGAATGGATTACTCCTACAATGAGCAGTTCTTC. Translation: CASSGRMDYSYNEQFF.

The chain recombines TRBV5-4 with TRBJ2-3; the D gene is possibly TRBD2 (6 bases). The CDR3 consists of 16 residues. The germline gives CDR1 SGHNT, CDR2 YYREEE (reference sequence). V dropped 0 bases and J dropped 1 base, with 12 bases sitting between them. The CDR3 DNA is TGTGCCAGCAGCTTGGCGCGGGGTCGGGGCACAGATACGCAGTATTTT. It specifies CASSLARGRGTDTQYF.

The chain couples TRBV20-1 to TRBJ1-1; tentative D call: TRBD1 (5 bases). Between the trimmed V and J ends, which lost 5 bases and 2 bases, there was a span of 9 bases. Germline CDR1 reads DFQATT; CDR2 reads SNEGSKA (reference sequence). This CDR3 comprises 12 residues. The CDR3 DNA follows: TGCAGTGCTCGGGGGGTAAACACTGAAGCTTTCTTT. Translation: CSARGVNTEAFF.

This clonotype occurred a few times. The V and J genes are TRBV7-9 and TRBJ2-2; maybe TRBD1 (6 bases). The CDR3 loop spans 13 amino acids. Deletions cut 10 bases from V and 4 bases from J, with 13 bases between. From germline, CDR1 is SEHNR and CDR2 FQNEAQ (reference sequence). CDR3 in DNA: TGTGCCATACTCAGGGGTAGCACCGGGGAGCTGTTTTTT. It specifies CAILRGSTGELFF.

This clonotype was detected a few times. This chain joins TRBV19 and TRBJ1-2; D remains ambiguous. Trimming stripped 5 bases from V and 8 bases from J, with 15 bases between. Germline V gene sequence: CDR1 LNHDA, CDR2 SQIVND (reference sequence). The CDR3 runs to 13 residues. CDR3 coding DNA: TGTGCCAGTAGTCCAGAAGGACTTAGGGGCTACACCTTC. Translating it yields CASSPEGLRGYTF.

The V and J genes are TRBV12-3 or TRBV12-4 and TRBJ2-7; 10 nucleotides agree with TRBD2. The CDR3 consists of 14 residues. The ends lost 6 bases at V and 2 bases at J; junction bases unmatched: 4. The CDR3 DNA is TGTGCCAGCAGCCGAGGACTAGCGGCCTACGAGCAGTACTTC. It encodes CASSRGLAAYEQYF.

V gene TRBV20-1 combines with J gene TRBJ2-5; 8 nucleotides line up with TRBD2. Germline CDR1 DFQATT, CDR2 SNEGSKA (reference sequence). Losses at the gene ends were 6 bases for V and 1 base for J; bases not matched to a gene: 7. This CDR3 has 14 amino acids. CDR3 nucleotides: TGCAGTGCCTTTCGGACTAGCCCCCAAGAGACCCAGTACTTC. Its protein product is CSAFRTSPQETQYF.

This chain joins TRBV7-8 and TRBJ1-2; D unresolved. This CDR3 contains 14 residues. V lost 2 bases and J lost 4, with 11 bases in between. Germline values: CDR1 SGHVS, CDR2 FQNEAQ. This CDR3 reads CASSLIPTSYGYTF. The CDR3 DNA is TGTGCCAGCAGCTTAATCCCGACAAGCTATGGCTACACCTTC.

This clonotype was recorded a few times. V gene TRBV20-1 combines with J gene TRBJ2-1; TRBD2 aligns across 8 bases. The V gene's germline CDR1 is DFQATT and CDR2 SNEGSKA (reference sequence). The V gene end was trimmed by 6 bases and the J gene end by 5 bases; junction bases not matched to a gene: 6. CDR3 length: 13 residues. Here the CDR3 reads CSAPGLDHNEQFF. Written as DNA, the CDR3 is TGCAGTGCCCCGGGACTAGACCACAATGAGCAGTTCTTC.

CDR3 sequence (DNA): TGCAGTGCCTTTGACAAGTCCGACTACGAGCAGTACTTC. This encodes CSAFDKSDYEQYF. The chain employs TRBV20-1 and TRBJ2-7; D unclear. This CDR3 is built from 13 residues. The V end was cut by 6 bases, the J end by 3 bases, with 15 bases between. CDR1 and CDR2 (germline): DFQATT, SNEGSKA (reference sequence).

The chain is built from TRBV19 and TRBJ2-2; unclear D gene. Germline CDR1 and CDR2: LNHDA and SQIVND (reference sequence). The CDR3 covers 13 residues. Trimming removed 3 bases at V and 4 bases at J, with 6 bases between. The CDR3 region has the DNA TGTGCCAGTAGTATTAGGATCACCGGGGAGCTGTTTTTT. This gives the protein CASSIRITGELFF.

J is TRBJ2-1 and V is TRBV24-1; D may be TRBD2 (6 bases). The CDR3 extends over 16 amino acids. Germline V gene data show CDR1 as KGHDR and CDR2 as SFDVKD. V lost 5 bases, J lost 3 bases, and 16 bases lay in between. In nucleotides, the CDR3 is TGTGCCACCAGTGCCCCTGGAGGGGAACACTACAATGAGCAGTTCTTC. It translates to CATSAPGGEHYNEQFF.